Sequencing of this T cell receptor beta chain was carried out in a study of CD8 T cells in ankylosing spondylitis. Study-level points and caveats: Ankylosing spondylitis blood appeared to carry a characteristic TCR beta motif of several highly homologous variants.

Worth noting for this clonotype: Its target is unknown.

CDR1 is DFQATT and CDR2 is SNEGSKA in the germline V gene (reference sequence). The ends lost 8 bases at V and 0 bases at J; junction bases unmatched: 4. This CDR3 spans 14 amino acids. TCRdb called the 5' RACE reads again in MiXCR, with one record for every CDR3 protein. The repertoire holds a few hundred thousand distinct CDR3 sequences, with roughly a quarter as singletons. This sequence originates from a male donor with ankylosing spondylitis or in good health (not recorded which). The sequenced sample consisted of blood, either unsorted or a sorted T cell fraction (not recorded which). V and J are TRBV20-1 and TRBJ2-3, with TRBD2 identical over 11 bases. The CDR3 coding sequence is TGCAGTATTCTAGCGGGGGGTAGCACAGATACGCAGTATTTT. It codes for CSILAGGSTDTQYF.